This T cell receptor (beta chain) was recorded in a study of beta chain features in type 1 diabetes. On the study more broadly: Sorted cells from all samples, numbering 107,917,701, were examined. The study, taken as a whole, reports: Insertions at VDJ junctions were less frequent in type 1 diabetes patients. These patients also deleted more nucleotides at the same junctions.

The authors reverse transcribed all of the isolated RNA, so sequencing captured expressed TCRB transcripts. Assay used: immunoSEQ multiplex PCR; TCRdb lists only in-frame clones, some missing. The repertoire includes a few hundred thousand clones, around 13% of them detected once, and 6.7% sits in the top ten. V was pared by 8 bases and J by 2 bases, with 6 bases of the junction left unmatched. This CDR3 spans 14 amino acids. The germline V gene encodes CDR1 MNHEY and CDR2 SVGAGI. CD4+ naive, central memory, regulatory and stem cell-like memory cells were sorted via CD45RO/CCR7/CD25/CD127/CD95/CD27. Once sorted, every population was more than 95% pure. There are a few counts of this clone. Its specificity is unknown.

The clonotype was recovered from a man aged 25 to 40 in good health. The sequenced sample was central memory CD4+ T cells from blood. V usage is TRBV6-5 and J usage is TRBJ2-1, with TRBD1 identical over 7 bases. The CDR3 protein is CASVGQDAYNEQFF. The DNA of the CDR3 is TGTGCCAGCGTAGGACAGGACGCCTACAATGAGCAGTTCTTC.